The T cell receptor beta chain under discussion was sequenced for a study of CD8 T cells in Susac syndrome (dated by TCRdb to between 2019 and 2020). Describing the broader study: Of the Susac syndrome patients who were sequenced, roughly eight were in clinical remission while 5 or 6 had clinically active disease. Susac syndrome patients were therapy-naive, on corticosteroids (some also receiving IVIg), or on IVIg alone at blood withdrawal. Whether CD8+ T cell activation and differentiation in Susac syndrome was antigen driven was tested using repertoire sequencing. Overall study results and their limits: In the CD4+ T cell repertoire of Susac syndrome patients, clonal expansion was not detected. The TCR sequencing and HLA analysis was acknowledged to have included a relatively small number of individuals.

This clonotype appeared a few times. No cognate antigen has been identified for it. Base qualities were left out, and no much larger clone turns up one base away. RNA was extracted with the RNeasy kit and roughly 0.45 to 1 ug was reverse transcribed using random hexamers. The immunoSEQ multiplex PCR assay, which covers 54 Vbeta and 13 Jbeta segments, was used to amplify TCR beta CDR3 regions. To correct PCR amplification bias, a synthetic template baseline was used for both primer optimization and computational correction. Per the authors' processing: Reads were annotated to V, D and J genes according to IMGT and were analyzed with immunoSEQ Analyzer, with only productive sequences retained. Clonality was calculated as one minus the Shannon entropy normalized by log2 of the number of productive unique sequences. For each patient and control, public and private clones were evaluated among the 100 most prevalent clones. Clones were defined as Susac-specific when absent from the healthy and MS cohorts, from roughly 1,000 published viral clones and from other ImmuneACCESS disease sequences. TCRdb reprocessing: public reads trimmed at Q25 with fastp, clones called with MiXCR, in-frame beta chains kept. Duplicate CDR3 protein sequences are folded into a single record with the most common DNA and genes. What appears here as the V and J calls and clone size reflects TCRdb's work, not the paper's. In all, the sample holds some 250,000 distinct CDR3 sequences, and 90% to 96% of those were seen once. Roughly 0.1% of the sample lies in the top ten.

High-throughput TCR beta sequencing profiled peripheral blood CD8+ and CD4+ T cells from healthy donors, Susac syndrome patients and multiple sclerosis patients. The Susac syndrome patients fulfilled recently defined diagnostic criteria for either definite or probable disease. CD8+ TEMRA cells were enriched by FACS, while bulk CD8+ and CD4+ T cells were purified by magnetic negative isolation. Blood was drawn into EDTA tubes, processed within 24 hours, and PBMCs were isolated by density gradient centrifugation. PBMCs destined for TCR sequencing were cryopreserved in liquid nitrogen and later thawed in a 37 °C water bath. The sorted or isolated CD4+, CD8+ and CD8+ TEMRA cells reached a purity of at least 90%. CDR1 and CDR2, looked up from the germline V gene, are MNHEY and SVGAGI. The CDR3 starts with the cysteine, ends with the phenylalanine, and has 11 residues. The CDR3 DNA has 33 bases and is translated from base 1. V was cut back by 2 bases and J by 14 bases, leaving a gap of 12 bases between them.

The source material was CD4+ T cells from PBMCs. This sequence uses TRBV6-5 and TRBJ1-1; the D gene remains uncertain. The sequence came from a human donor with Susac syndrome. The base sequence is TGTGCCAGCAGTTACCAGGCGGGCTACTTCTTT. Its amino acids are CASSYQAGYFF.